The 18 T cell receptor beta chains below all came from one sample that was sequenced in a study of blood T cells in healthy people across ages. With a J-beta primer mix and a sample-barcoded 5' primer, a second PCR ran about 7 to 11 cycles. TCRdb reprocessed the 5' RACE reads with MiXCR, giving one entry per CDR3 protein. The sample lists about 1.8 million distinct CDR3 sequences; around 48% were seen once. Sequenced material: blood. These receptors were collected from a woman aged 40 to 50 in good health.

V usage is TRBV9 and J usage is TRBJ2-7; 14 nucleotides line up with TRBD2. Looked up from germline, CDR1 is SGDLS and CDR2 is YYNGEE. V dropped 0 bases and J dropped 4; count of bases not matched to a gene: 18. There are 21 residues in the CDR3. The CDR3 region is CASSVVIGTSGGDRKKYEQYF. The CDR3 region has the DNA TGTGCCAGCAGCGTAGTCATTGGGACTAGCGGGGGAGATCGAAAGAAATACGAGCAGTACTTC.

This clonotype was observed a handful of times. The gene calls are TRBV20-1 and TRBJ2-5; 7 bases align to TRBD2. CDR3 length equals 16 residues. V gave up 2 bases and J gave up 0 bases; unmatched junction bases: 9. Germline assignment: CDR1 DFQATT and CDR2 SNEGSKA (reference sequence). The DNA of the CDR3 is TGCAGTGCTAGAAGGTTGAGTAGCGGGTACCAAGAGACCCAGTACTTC. Its protein is CSARRLSSGYQETQYF.

Only a few counts were recorded for this clonotype. The chain uses TRBV6-6 and TRBJ2-3; D is possibly TRBD1 (6 bases). Looked up from germline, CDR1 is MNHNY and CDR2 is SVGAGI (reference sequence). The CDR3 is made up of 17 amino acids. V was pared by 5 bases and J by 2 bases, with 20 bases between. CDR3 loop: CASSHLTGQPTTDTQYF. The CDR3 DNA follows: TGTGCCAGCAGTCACCTAACGGGACAACCTACCACAGATACGCAGTATTTT.

The chain couples TRBV4-3 to TRBJ2-3, with 9 bases aligning to TRBD1. Germline V gives CDR1 LGHNA, CDR2 YSLEER. The CDR3 spans 15 residues. The ends lost 3 bases at V and 7 bases at J; junction bases unmatched: 8. The CDR3 region is CASSHGQGIMYTQYF. In DNA, the CDR3 is TGCGCCAGCAGCCACGGACAGGGGATAATGTATACGCAGTATTTT.

Notes on this clonotype: One end of the junction does not line up with germline, which may come from a read error. The chain is built from TRBV6-5 and TRBJ2-6; D tentatively fits TRBD1 or TRBD2 (5 bases each). The germline V gene has CDR1 MNHEY and CDR2 SVGAGI. This CDR3 is built from 19 residues. In DNA form, the CDR3 reads TGTGCCAGCAGATACTCTCTTCCGGGACCGAGCTCTGGGGCCAACGTCCTGACTTTC. This sequence encodes CASRYSLPGPSSGANVLTF.

This clonotype occurred a few times. The chain carries TRBV20-1 and TRBJ2-5; TRBD2 matches 13 bases. The germline V gene encodes CDR1 DFQATT and CDR2 SNEGSKA (reference sequence). J gave up 5 bases and V 3 bases, and 12 bases lay outside the gene matches. This CDR3 is 17 amino acids long. The DNA for the CDR3 is TGCAGTGCTAGGCAAACTACTAGCGGGGGGGCATGGGAGACCCAGTACTTC. Amino acid sequence: CSARQTTSGGAWETQYF.

Concerning this clonotype itself: An end of the junction differs from the germline gene, which may be a read error. The chain employs TRBV20-1 and TRBJ1-5; D call uncertain. Per germline, CDR1 DFQATT and CDR2 SNEGSKA (reference sequence). The CDR3 has 13 residues. This CDR3 reads CGASGQYNQPQHF. The CDR3 DNA is TGCGGTGCTAGCGGCCAGTACAATCAGCCCCAGCATTTT.

The gene calls are TRBV7-2 and TRBJ1-6, with 7 bases identical to TRBD1. Trimming took 5 bases from V and 10 from J; bases not matched to a gene: 11. The CDR3 is 15 residues long. Germline V gives CDR1 SGHTA, CDR2 FQGNSA. The CDR3 DNA sequence: TGTGCCAGCAGCCCGGAGACAGGGTACGGATCACCCCTCCACTTT. Translation: CASSPETGYGSPLHF.

The rearrangement joins TRBV18 to TRBJ2-4; 7 bases fit TRBD1. In germline, CDR1 is KGHSH, CDR2 LQKENI. With 6 bases clipped from V and 3 bases from J, the junction kept 5 bases outside the gene matches. The CDR3 loop spans 14 amino acids. CDR3 DNA sequence: TGTGCCAGCTCGACCGGGACAGACAAAAACATTCAGTACTTC. Translating gives CASSTGTDKNIQYF.

The chain joins TRBV4-1 to TRBJ1-1; D gene uncertain. This CDR3 has 14 amino acids. V lost 0 bases and J lost 4, with 9 bases in between. Germline assignment: CDR1 MGHRA and CDR2 YSYEKL. CDR3 sequence reads: CASSQDSRGTEAFF. The DNA of the CDR3 is TGCGCCAGCAGCCAAGATTCGCGGGGCACTGAAGCTTTCTTT.

This clonotype has a handful of counts. The chain has TRBV14 and TRBJ2-5; a weak D match, TRBD1 (5 bases). TRBJ2-7 explains the end of the DNA better; the J call may be wrong. Looked up from germline, CDR1 is SGHDN and CDR2 is FVKESK. The CDR3 runs 14 residues. The DNA for the CDR3 is TGTGCCAGCAGCCCTATCCTGGACACCTACGAGCAGTACTTC. Translating it yields CASSPILDTYEQYF.

V is TRBV4-3 and J is TRBJ1-1; D call uncertain. The CDR3 sequence is 14 residues long. Trimming removed 2 bases from V and 5 bases from J, with 12 bases in between. Germline V gene sequence: CDR1 LGHNA, CDR2 YSLEER. The CDR3: CASSQSSGRTEAFF. The DNA of the CDR3 is TGCGCCAGCAGCCAATCATCCGGGAGAACTGAAGCTTTCTTT.

The chain employs TRBV7-8 and TRBJ2-5, with D unclear. The last part of the DNA fits TRBJ2-1 better; the J call may be wrong. The CDR3 extends over 12 amino acids. Germline CDR1 SGHVS, CDR2 FQNEAQ. For the CDR3, the DNA is TGTGCCAGCAGCTTCCCAAAAGAGACCCAGTTCTTC. Translating it yields CASSFPKETQFF.

The V and J genes are TRBV7-9 and TRBJ2-7; TRBD1 matches at 9 bases. Germline values: CDR1 SEHNR, CDR2 FQNEAQ (reference sequence). CDR3 length: 15 residues. V shed 4 bases, J shed 0 bases, and the junction held 4 bases outside the gene matches. CDR3 region: CASSWDRDSSYEQYF. The CDR3 nucleotides are TGTGCCAGCAGCTGGGACAGGGATAGCTCCTACGAGCAGTACTTC. The full variable domain, rest sourced from reference TRBV7-9 and TRBJ2-7, is DTGVSQNPRHKITKRGQNVTFRCDPISEHNRLYWYRQTLGQGPEFLTYFQNEAQLEKSRLLSDRFSAERPKGSFSTLEIQRTEQGDSAMYLCASSWDRDSSYEQYFGPGTRLTVT.

The chain recombines TRBV20-1 with TRBJ1-5, with 9 bases fitting TRBD1. The CDR3 is 14 residues long. The V and J ends lost 5 bases and 4 bases, in that order; junction bases with no gene match: 6. The germline gives CDR1 DFQATT, CDR2 SNEGSKA (reference sequence). The CDR3: CSAGIQGANQPQHF. CDR3 coding DNA: TGCAGTGCTGGGATACAGGGGGCGAATCAGCCCCAGCATTTT.

This clonotype showed up many times. This chain uses TRBV20-1 with TRBJ2-4; 9 nucleotides match TRBD1. The CDR3 spans 12 residues. CDR1 is DFQATT, CDR2 SNEGSKA, per germline (reference sequence). V shed 6 bases and J 6 bases; nucleotides not matched to a gene: 3. CDR3 amino acids: CSAWDRVNIQYF. CDR3 nucleotide sequence: TGCAGTGCATGGGACAGGGTAAACATTCAGTACTTC.

This chain connects TRBV7-2 to TRBJ2-5; D may correspond to TRBD1 or TRBD2 (5 bases each). The CDR3 extends over 15 amino acids. The V and J ends lost 5 bases and 1 base respectively, with 14 bases between them. Per germline, CDR1 SGHTA and CDR2 FQGNSA. The CDR3 loop reads CASSPNRSGQETQYF. For the CDR3, the DNA is TGTGCCAGCAGCCCAAACAGGAGCGGCCAAGAGACCCAGTACTTC. Full variable domain (missing parts from reference TRBV7-2 and TRBJ2-5): GAGVSQSPSNKVTEKGKDVELRCDPISGHTALYWYRQSLGQGLEFLIYFQGNSAPDKSGLPSDRFSAERTGGSVSTLTIQRTQQEDSAVYLCASSPNRSGQETQYFGPGTRLLVL.

This clonotype was picked up a small number of times. The chain uses TRBV4-3 and TRBJ2-1, with D tentatively TRBD1 (5 bases). There are 13 residues in the CDR3. CDR1 is LGHNA, CDR2 YSLEER, per germline. Trimming left V 1 base short and J 6 bases short, with 7 bases between. The chain's CDR3 is CASSQAQGNEQFF. Here the CDR3 DNA reads TGCGCCAGCAGCCAAGCCCAGGGCAATGAGCAGTTCTTC.